The entry that follows covers one T cell receptor beta chain sequence. These data are taken from a study of glioma-infiltrating T cells. The CDR3 contains 14 residues. Germline values: CDR1 KGHSH, CDR2 LQKENI. The germline V and J ends were trimmed by 2 bases and 10 bases, with 12 bases remaining between them. Amplification of TCR alpha and beta CDR3 regions from RNA used iRepertoire nested multiplex PCR. TCRdb re-called the multiplex PCR reads through MiXCR, storing one row per CDR3 protein. Seen here are approximately 190,000 distinct CDR3 sequences, 25% to 35% observed once, and the top ten hold 20%.

This receptor was identified in a human donor with low-grade glioma or glioblastoma, undergoing nonglioma brain surgery, or in good health (not recorded which). Material: glioma tissue, nonneoplastic brain tissue, or PBMCs (not recorded which). The chain uses TRBV18 and TRBJ1-6; D remains ambiguous. The CDR3 nucleotides read TGTGCCAGCTCACCAGAGCAGAACACCTCACCCCTCCACTTT. Encoded protein: CASSPEQNTSPLHF. The variable domain in full, with the rest retrieved from reference TRBV18 and TRBJ1-6, is NAGVMQNPRHLVRRRGQEARLRCSPMKGHSHVYWYRQLPEEGLKFMVYLQKENIIDESGMPKERFSAEFPKEGPSILRIQQVVRGDSAAYFCASSPEQNTSPLHFGNGTRLTVT.